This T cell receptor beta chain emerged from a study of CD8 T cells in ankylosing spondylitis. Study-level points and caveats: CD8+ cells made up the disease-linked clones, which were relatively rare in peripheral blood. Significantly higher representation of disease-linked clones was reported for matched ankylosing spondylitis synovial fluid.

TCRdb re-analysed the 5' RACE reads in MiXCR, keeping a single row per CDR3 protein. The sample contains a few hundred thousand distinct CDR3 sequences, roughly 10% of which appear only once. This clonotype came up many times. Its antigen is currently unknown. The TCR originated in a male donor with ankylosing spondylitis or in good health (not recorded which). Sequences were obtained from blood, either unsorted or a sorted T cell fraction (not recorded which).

The CDR3 DNA is TGTGCCAGCAGCCAAGAGGGGGGCAGGGGCTACGAGCAGTACTTC. As protein: CASSQEGGRGYEQYF. The V gene is TRBV3-1, the J gene TRBJ2-7; D possibly matches TRBD1 or TRBD2 (6 bases each). Germline values: CDR1 LGHDT, CDR2 YNNKEL (reference sequence). CDR3 length equals 15 residues. The germline V and J ends were trimmed by 0 bases and 3 bases, with 12 bases remaining between them.